The 10 T cell receptor beta chains below all came from one sample that was sequenced in a study of blood T cell repertoires in COVID-19. Sequenced by immunoSEQ multiplex PCR; TCRdb stores in-frame clones only, minus some. This sample yields under 300,000 clones, of which about 88% are seen a single time; less than 3% belongs to the top ten. The sample taken for sequencing was PBMCs or T cells enriched from blood (not recorded which). Receptors originate from a woman aged 45-59 years who had recovered from COVID-19.

The genes are TRBV30 and TRBJ1-2, with 9 positions matching TRBD1. Germline-derived CDR1 and CDR2 are GTSNPN and SVGIG (reference sequence). V lost 8 bases and J lost 0; bases outside the gene matches: 10. The CDR3 length is 15 residues. In DNA, the CDR3 is TGTGCCGGAACGGGACAGGGATTACCTAACTATGGCTACACCTTC. It codes for CAGTGQGLPNYGYTF.

This chain joins TRBV10-1 and TRBJ2-7; 10 positions match TRBD1. This CDR3 spans 15 amino acids. CDR1 is WNHNN, CDR2 SYGVQD, per germline (reference sequence). Trimming removed 4 bases from V and 4 bases from J; junction bases left unmatched: 7. CDR3 sequence reads: CASSGSGTGEYEQYF. Here the CDR3 DNA reads TGCGCCAGCAGTGGGTCCGGGACAGGGGAATACGAGCAGTACTTC.

A note on this clone: Compared with germline, one end of the junction differs, possibly owing to a read error. The chain employs TRBV7-3 and TRBJ2-6; 11 bases align to TRBD1. This CDR3 comprises 18 residues. CDR1 SGHTA and CDR2 FQGTGA come from the germline V gene. The CDR3 reads CASTLPGQGESGANVLTF. CDR3 sequence (DNA): TGTGCCAGCACCTTACCGGGACAGGGGGAATCTGGGGCCAACGTCCTGACTTTC.

This chain links TRBV18 with TRBJ2-7; TRBD2 matches 9 bases. The germline V gene encodes CDR1 KGHSH and CDR2 LQKENI. The CDR3 has 16 residues. V trimming: 3 bases; J trimming: 2 bases; junction bases outside the gene matches: 8. The CDR3 spells CASSPTLASGAYEQYF. The CDR3 nucleotides read TGTGCCAGCTCACCGACCCTGGCTAGCGGGGCCTACGAGCAGTACTTC.

The CDR3 protein is CASSEMAGGAFNTGELFF. The CDR3 DNA is TGCGCCAGCAGTGAGATGGCAGGGGGCGCGTTTAACACCGGGGAGCTGTTTTTT. The chain links TRBV10-1 to TRBJ2-2; 8 nucleotides line up with TRBD1. The germline V gene encodes CDR1 WNHNN and CDR2 SYGVQD (reference sequence). With 2 bases clipped from V and 2 bases from J, the junction kept 10 bases outside the gene matches. CDR3 length equals 18 residues.

The V and J genes are TRBV24-1 and TRBJ2-1; 9 nucleotides align to TRBD2. Germline V gene sequence: CDR1 KGHDR, CDR2 SFDVKD. The V gene end was trimmed by 4 bases and the J gene end by 9 bases; junction bases not matched to a gene: 9. This CDR3 has 15 residues. Here the CDR3 reads CATSESGTSTGEQFF. The DNA of the CDR3 is TGTGCCACCAGTGAGTCCGGGACTAGCACTGGTGAGCAGTTCTTC.

The rearrangement joins TRBV19 to TRBJ2-3; the D gene is possibly TRBD2 (5 bases). Between the trimmed V and J ends, which lost 6 bases and 4 bases, there was a span of 17 bases. The CDR3 totals 15 residues. CDR1 is LNHDA, CDR2 SQIVND, per germline (reference sequence). DNA for the CDR3: TGTGCCAGTAGCAAGACGGGATTCCAACCAGATACGCAGTATTTT. It encodes CASSKTGFQPDTQYF.

The chain links TRBV27 to TRBJ2-2, with D possibly matching TRBD1 (6 bases). CDR3 length equals 15 residues. Trimming took 7 bases from V and 5 from J, leaving 17 bases between them. Germline V gene lookup returns CDR1 MNHEY and CDR2 SMNVEV (reference sequence). In DNA, the CDR3 is TGTGCCAGCACCTTTTCCGGGACACAAACCGGGGAGCTGTTTTTT. It is translated as CASTFSGTQTGELFF.

The genes are TRBV27 and TRBJ1-4; D is undetermined. The V end lost 6 bases, the J end lost 0 bases, and 11 bases lay between the germline ends. Germline values: CDR1 MNHEY, CDR2 SMNVEV (reference sequence). This CDR3 spans 15 amino acids. The CDR3 is CASRRVGATNEKLFF. The DNA for the CDR3 is TGTGCCAGCAGGCGAGTAGGAGCAACTAATGAAAAACTGTTTTTT.

The gene calls are TRBV27 and TRBJ1-5; 7 bases map to TRBD1. This CDR3 region has 17 residues. J gave up 0 bases and V 6 bases, and 11 bases lay outside the gene matches. Germline assignment: CDR1 MNHEY and CDR2 SMNVEV (reference sequence). The CDR3 coding sequence is TGTGCCAGCAGCTACAGGGGCACCTGGGATAGCAATCAGCCCCAGCATTTT. Translation gives CASSYRGTWDSNQPQHF.